The clone carrying this TCR beta chain has only a few counts. The data stem from a study of blood T cell repertoires in COVID-19. Across the whole study: COVID-19 samples, acute and convalescent, were from the United States, Italy and Spain. PBMCs, B-cell-depleted T cells, or T cells provided the cDNA or gDNA that made up the material.

This CDR3 region has 14 residues. Germline CDR1 and CDR2: SEHNR and FQNEAQ (reference sequence). The V and J ends lost 7 bases and 7 bases, in that order; junction bases with no gene match: 9. Original handling: By means of reference gene primer amplification, nucleated cell counts were estimated. Assay: immunoSEQ multiplex PCR; the TCRdb copy retains only in-frame clones and omits some. From that table come the V and J calls and clone size; the DNA was used to work out D and trimming. The repertoire holds more than 250,000 clones, approximately 80% seen once, with 7.5% to 9% in the top ten. The TCR originated in a human donor in a cohort sampled during active COVID-19. The J gene is TRBJ2-2, the V gene TRBV7-9; the match to TRBD1 covers 7 bases. The sample consisted of peripheral blood. This CDR3 reads CASIFTGVHGELFF. DNA of the CDR3: TGTGCCAGCATCTTCACAGGGGTGCACGGGGAGCTGTTTTTT.